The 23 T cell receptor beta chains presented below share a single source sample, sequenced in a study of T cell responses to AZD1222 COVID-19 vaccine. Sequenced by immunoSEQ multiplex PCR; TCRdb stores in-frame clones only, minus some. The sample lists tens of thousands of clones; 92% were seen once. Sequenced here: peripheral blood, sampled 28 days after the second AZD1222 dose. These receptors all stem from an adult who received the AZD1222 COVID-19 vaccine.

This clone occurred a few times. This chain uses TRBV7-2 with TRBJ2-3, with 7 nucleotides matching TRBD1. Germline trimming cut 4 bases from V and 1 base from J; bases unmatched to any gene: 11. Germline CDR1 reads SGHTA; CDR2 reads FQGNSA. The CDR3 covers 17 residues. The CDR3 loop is CASSSTQGVFGTDTQYF. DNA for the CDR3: TGTGCCAGCAGCTCCACGCAGGGGGTGTTCGGCACAGATACGCAGTATTTT.

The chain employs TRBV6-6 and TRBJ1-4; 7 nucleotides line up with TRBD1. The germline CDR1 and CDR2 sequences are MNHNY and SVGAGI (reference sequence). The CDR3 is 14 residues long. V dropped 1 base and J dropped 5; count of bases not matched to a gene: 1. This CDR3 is CASSYLGQNEKLFF. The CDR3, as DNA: TGTGCCAGCAGTTACTTGGGACAGAATGAAAAACTGTTTTTT.

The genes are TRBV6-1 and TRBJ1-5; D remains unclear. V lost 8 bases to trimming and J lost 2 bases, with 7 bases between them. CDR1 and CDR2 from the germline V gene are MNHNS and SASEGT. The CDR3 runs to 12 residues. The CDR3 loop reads CASGFRNQPQHF. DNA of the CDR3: TGTGCCAGCGGGTTCCGCAATCAGCCCCAGCATTTT.

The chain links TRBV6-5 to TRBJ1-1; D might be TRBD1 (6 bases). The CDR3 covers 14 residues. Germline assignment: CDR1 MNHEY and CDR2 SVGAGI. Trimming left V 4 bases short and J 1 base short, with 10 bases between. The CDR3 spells CASSSRQANTEAFF. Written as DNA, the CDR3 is TGTGCCAGCAGTTCCCGACAGGCGAACACTGAAGCTTTCTTT.

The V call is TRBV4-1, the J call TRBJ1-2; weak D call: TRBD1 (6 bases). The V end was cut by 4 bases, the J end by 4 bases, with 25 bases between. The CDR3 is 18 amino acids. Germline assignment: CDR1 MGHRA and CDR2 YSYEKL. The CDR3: CASSPTLQGRSTSYGYTF. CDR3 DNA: TGCGCCAGCAGCCCGACCCTACAGGGAAGGTCGACTAGCTATGGCTACACCTTC.

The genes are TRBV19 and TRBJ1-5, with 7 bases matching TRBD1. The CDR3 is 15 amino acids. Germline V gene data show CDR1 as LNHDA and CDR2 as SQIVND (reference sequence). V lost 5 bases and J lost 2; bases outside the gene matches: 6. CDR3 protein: CASSATGAGNQPQHF. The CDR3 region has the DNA TGTGCCAGTAGTGCTACAGGGGCTGGCAATCAGCCCCAGCATTTT.

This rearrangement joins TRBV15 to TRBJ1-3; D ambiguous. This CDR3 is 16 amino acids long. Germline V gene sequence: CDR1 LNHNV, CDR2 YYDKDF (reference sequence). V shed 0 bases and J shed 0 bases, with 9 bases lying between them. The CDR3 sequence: CATSRDSGSSGNTIYF. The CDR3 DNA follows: TGTGCCACCAGCAGAGATAGTGGGTCCTCTGGAAACACCATATATTTT.

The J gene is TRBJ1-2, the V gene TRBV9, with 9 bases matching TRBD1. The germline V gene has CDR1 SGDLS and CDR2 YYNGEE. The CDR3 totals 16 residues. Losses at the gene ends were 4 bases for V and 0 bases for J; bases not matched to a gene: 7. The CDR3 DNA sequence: TGTGCCAGCAGCTCTGGGACAGGGCTTTCTAACTATGGCTACACCTTC. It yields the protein CASSSGTGLSNYGYTF.

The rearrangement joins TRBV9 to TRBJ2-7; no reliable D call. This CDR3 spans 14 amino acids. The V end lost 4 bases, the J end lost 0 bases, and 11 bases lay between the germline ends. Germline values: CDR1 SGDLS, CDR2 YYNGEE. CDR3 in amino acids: CASSRTPYSYEQYF. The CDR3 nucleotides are TGTGCCAGCAGCAGGACCCCCTACTCCTACGAGCAGTACTTC.

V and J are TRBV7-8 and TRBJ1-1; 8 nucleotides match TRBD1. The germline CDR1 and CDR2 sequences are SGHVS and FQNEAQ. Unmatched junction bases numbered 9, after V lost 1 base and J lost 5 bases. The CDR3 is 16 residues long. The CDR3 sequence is CASSLGGRGRRTEAFF. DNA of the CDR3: TGTGCCAGCAGCTTAGGCGGCAGGGGGCGTCGGACTGAAGCTTTCTTT.

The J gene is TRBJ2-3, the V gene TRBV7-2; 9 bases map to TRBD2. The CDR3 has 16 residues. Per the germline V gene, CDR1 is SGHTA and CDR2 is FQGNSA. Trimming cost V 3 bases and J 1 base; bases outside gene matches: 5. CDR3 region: CASSFASGVGTDTQYF. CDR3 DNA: TGTGCCAGCAGCTTCGCTAGCGGGGTTGGCACAGATACGCAGTATTTT.

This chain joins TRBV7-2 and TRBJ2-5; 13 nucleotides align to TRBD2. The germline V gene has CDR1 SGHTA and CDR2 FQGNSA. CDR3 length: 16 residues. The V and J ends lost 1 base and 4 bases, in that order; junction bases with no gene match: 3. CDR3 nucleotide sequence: TGTGCCAGCAGCTTAGGGGGACTAGCGGGGAGAGAGACCCAGTACTTC. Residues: CASSLGGLAGRETQYF.

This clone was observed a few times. The CDR3 protein is CASRPRGGMNTEAFF. As DNA, the CDR3 is TGTGCCAGCAGACCCAGGGGGGGTATGAACACTGAAGCTTTCTTT. The chain carries TRBV13 and TRBJ1-1, with 7 bases fitting TRBD1. This CDR3 is 15 amino acids long. J lost 0 bases, V lost 6 bases, and 7 bases had no gene match. Germline-derived CDR1 and CDR2 are PRHDT and FYEKMQ (reference sequence). Supplemented by reference TRBV13 and TRBJ1-1, the full variable domain reads AAGVIQSPRHLIKEKRETATLKCYPIPRHDTVYWYQQGPGQDPQFLISFYEKMQSDKGSIPDRFSAQQFSDYHSELNMSSLELGDSALYFCASRPRGGMNTEAFFGQGTRLTVV.

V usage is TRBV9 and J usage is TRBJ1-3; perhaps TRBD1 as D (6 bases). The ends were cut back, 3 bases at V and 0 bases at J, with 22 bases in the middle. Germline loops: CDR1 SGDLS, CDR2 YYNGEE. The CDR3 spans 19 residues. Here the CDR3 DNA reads TGTGCCAGCAGCGACCGTTACAGGGACGGAGGGTCCTCTGGAAACACCATATATTTT. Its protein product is CASSDRYRDGGSSGNTIYF.

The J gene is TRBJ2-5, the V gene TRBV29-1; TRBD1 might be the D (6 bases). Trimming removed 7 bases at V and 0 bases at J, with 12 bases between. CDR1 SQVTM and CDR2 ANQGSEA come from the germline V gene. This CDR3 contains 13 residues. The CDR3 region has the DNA TGCAGCGCCTTACAGGGAAACCAAGAGACCCAGTACTTC. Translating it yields CSALQGNQETQYF.

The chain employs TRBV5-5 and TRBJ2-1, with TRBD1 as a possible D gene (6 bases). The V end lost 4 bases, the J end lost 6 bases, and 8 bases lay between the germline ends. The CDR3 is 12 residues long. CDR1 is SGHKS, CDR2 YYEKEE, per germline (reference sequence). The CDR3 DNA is TGTGCCAGCAGCCCGGACAGCAATGAGCAGTTCTTC. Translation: CASSPDSNEQFF.

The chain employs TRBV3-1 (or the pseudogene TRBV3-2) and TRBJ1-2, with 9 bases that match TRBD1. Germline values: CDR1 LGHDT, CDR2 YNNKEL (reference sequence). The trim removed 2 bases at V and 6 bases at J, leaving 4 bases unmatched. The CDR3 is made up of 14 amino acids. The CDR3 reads CASSQQGQGNGYTF. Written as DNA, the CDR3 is TGTGCCAGCAGCCAACAGGGACAGGGCAATGGCTACACCTTC.

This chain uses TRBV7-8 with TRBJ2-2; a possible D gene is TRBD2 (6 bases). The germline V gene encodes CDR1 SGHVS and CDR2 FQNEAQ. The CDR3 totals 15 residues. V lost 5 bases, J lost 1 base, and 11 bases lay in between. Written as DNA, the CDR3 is TGTGCCAGCAGCCGGGACTTATGGAACACCGGGGAGCTGTTTTTT. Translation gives CASSRDLWNTGELFF.

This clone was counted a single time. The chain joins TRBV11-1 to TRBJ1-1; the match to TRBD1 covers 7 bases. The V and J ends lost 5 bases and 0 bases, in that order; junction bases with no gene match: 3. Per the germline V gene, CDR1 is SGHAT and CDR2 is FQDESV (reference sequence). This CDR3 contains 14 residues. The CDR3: CASSTDRVNTEAFF. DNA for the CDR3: TGTGCCAGCAGCACCGACAGGGTGAACACTGAAGCTTTCTTT.

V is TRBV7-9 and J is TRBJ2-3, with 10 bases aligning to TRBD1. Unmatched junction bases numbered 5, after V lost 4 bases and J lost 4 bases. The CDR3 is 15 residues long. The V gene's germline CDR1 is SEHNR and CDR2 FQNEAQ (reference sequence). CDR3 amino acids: CASSWGTGEADTQYF. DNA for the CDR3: TGTGCCAGCAGCTGGGGGACAGGGGAGGCAGATACGCAGTATTTT.

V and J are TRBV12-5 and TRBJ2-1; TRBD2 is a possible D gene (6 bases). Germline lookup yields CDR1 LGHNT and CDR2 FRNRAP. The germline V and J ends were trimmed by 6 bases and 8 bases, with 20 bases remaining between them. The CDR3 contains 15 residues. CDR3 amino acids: CASGRDFLYGYEQFF. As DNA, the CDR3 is TGTGCTAGTGGCCGGGACTTTCTTTACGGCTATGAGCAGTTCTTC.

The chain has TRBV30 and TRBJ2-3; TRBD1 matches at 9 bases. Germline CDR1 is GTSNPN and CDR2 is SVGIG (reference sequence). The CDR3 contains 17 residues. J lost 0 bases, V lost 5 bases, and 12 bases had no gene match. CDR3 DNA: TGTGCCTGGGGGGACAGGGCGAGCCCAACTAGCACAGATACGCAGTATTTT. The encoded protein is CAWGDRASPTSTDTQYF.

The DNA of the CDR3 is TGTGCCAGCAGTGAAGGGCTAGCGGGAGGCGATGAGCAGTTCTTC. It codes for CASSEGLAGGDEQFF. The chain combines TRBV6-1 with TRBJ2-1; 11 positions agree with TRBD2. Germline V gives CDR1 MNHNS, CDR2 SASEGT. The CDR3 length is 15 residues. The V segment lost 1 base and the J segment 8 bases; nucleotides outside the gene matches: 4.